This T cell receptor beta chain was recorded in a study of STAT3 mutations in large granular lymphocyte leukemia. Study information: Over half of T-LGLL patients had one or more immunosuppressive regimens. Study results and limitations: In several patients, dominant TCR clone burden exceeded STAT3 mutant burden, suggesting STAT3 mutation arose secondarily. Every T-cell large granular lymphocyte leukemia patient had at least one immunodominant TCR beta clonotype. Sampling intervals varied between patients and samples.

The CDR3 is 13 amino acids. Trimming cost V 0 bases and J 14 bases; bases outside gene matches: 5. The V gene's germline CDR1 is SGHAT and CDR2 FQNNGV. For this clone: Antigen unknown.

TCRdb's table, derived via immunoSEQ multiplex PCR, lists solely in-frame clones and lacks some. The sample shows tens of thousands of clones, 70% to 90% of them seen only once. The chain is built from TRBV11-2 and TRBJ2-3, with 10 positions matching TRBD2. Sequences were obtained from PBMCs. The source of this sequence is a human donor with T large granular lymphocyte leukemia. Some clones in this sample may be carry-over from other donors' samples. CDR3 sequence (DNA): TGTGCCAGCAGCTTAGATCCTAGCGGGGGTCGGTATTTT. It translates to CASSLDPSGGRYF. Looking up the rest from reference TRBV11-2 and TRBJ2-3 gives the full variable domain: EAGVAQSPRYKIIEKRQSVAFWCNPISGHATLYWYQQILGQGPKLLIQFQNNGVVDDSQLPKDRFSAERLKGVDSTLKIQPAKLEDSAVYLCASSLDPSGGRYFGPGTRLTVL.